The 22 T cell receptor beta chains presented below share a single source sample, sequenced in a study of T cell repertoires in cytomegalovirus infection. TCRdb reanalysed the reads using MiXCR and keeps one entry per CDR3 protein. Among a few hundred thousand distinct CDR3 sequences listed, roughly 34% were seen once. Their recognized antigens are unknown. The sequenced sample was cultured PBMCs, obtained from culture after CMV antigen stimulation. The receptors stem from a human donor in good health (CMV status not recorded). Some clones in this sample may be carry-over from other donors' samples.

This sequence joins TRBV20-1 and TRBJ1-2; no clear D gene. The CDR3 consists of 14 residues. Deletions cut 4 bases from V and 0 bases from J, with 12 bases between. CDR1 is DFQATT, CDR2 SNEGSKA, per germline (reference sequence). This chain's CDR3 is CSANRQLTNYGYTF. The CDR3 nucleotides read TGCAGTGCTAATCGGCAGCTAACTAACTATGGCTACACCTTC.

The chain employs TRBV7-9 and TRBJ1-1; possibly TRBD1 for D (5 bases). The CDR3 is made up of 15 amino acids. Germline CDR1 reads SEHNR; CDR2 reads FQNEAQ (reference sequence). The V and J ends lost 4 bases and 6 bases respectively, with 18 bases between them. CDR3 sequence: CASSSTGTPGAEAFF. The DNA of the CDR3 is TGTGCCAGCAGCTCGACCGGGACCCCGGGCGCTGAAGCTTTCTTT.

This clonotype was seen a handful of times. This rearrangement joins TRBV6-5 to TRBJ2-3; 8 nucleotides line up with TRBD1. There are 13 residues in the CDR3. Germline V gene data show CDR1 as MNHEY and CDR2 as SVGAGI. V was pared by 7 bases and J by 6 bases, with 6 bases of the junction left unmatched. Here the CDR3 DNA reads TGTGCCAGCAACTCGGACAGGGCGGATACGCAGTATTTT. This encodes CASNSDRADTQYF.

This clonotype was counted a single time. An end of the junction does not agree with germline; a read error may underlie this. This chain uses TRBV7-8 with TRBJ2-1, with TRBD2 identical over 9 bases. CDR3 length equals 15 residues. Germline loops: CDR1 SGHVS, CDR2 FQNEAQ. CDR3 DNA: TGTGCCACCACCATCGGGACTAGCTCCAACAATGAGCAGTTCTTC. Translated: CATTIGTSSNNEQFF.

The chain carries TRBV15 and TRBJ2-7; weak D call: TRBD2 (5 bases). The CDR3 is made up of 14 amino acids. The V and J ends lost 4 bases and 2 bases respectively, with 12 bases between them. CDR1 and CDR2 from the germline V gene are LNHNV and YYDKDF (reference sequence). The CDR3 sequence is CATSTARGPYEQYF. Here the CDR3 DNA reads TGTGCCACCAGCACGGCTCGAGGGCCCTACGAGCAGTACTTC.

In this sample, this clonotype turned up a few times. The chain couples TRBV19 to TRBJ1-5, with TRBD1 matching over 8 bases. The CDR3 extends over 15 amino acids. Trimming at V came to 5 bases and at J to 3 bases, leaving 6 bases not matched to a gene. Germline V gene lookup returns CDR1 LNHDA and CDR2 SQIVND (reference sequence). CDR3 residues: CASSGGTGHNQPQHF. CDR3 DNA sequence: TGTGCCAGTAGTGGCGGGACAGGACACAATCAGCCCCAGCATTTT.

The chain has TRBV28 and TRBJ1-3, with D perhaps matching TRBD1 (6 bases). Germline V gene sequence: CDR1 MDHEN, CDR2 SYDVKM. The germline V and J ends were trimmed by 5 bases and 0 bases, with 20 bases remaining between them. The CDR3 loop spans 18 amino acids. CDR3 loop: CASSRGGQGTYSGNTIYF. CDR3 in DNA: TGTGCCAGCAGTCGGGGAGGGCAGGGGACCTACTCTGGAAACACCATATATTTT.

The table lists this clonotype with a few counts. The chain employs TRBV7-9 and TRBJ1-2, with D unresolved. The germline CDR1 and CDR2 sequences are SEHNR and FQNEAQ (reference sequence). The CDR3 runs 15 residues. Trimming cost V 3 bases and J 1 base, with 12 bases left between them. In DNA form, the CDR3 reads TGTGCCAGCAGCTTCCACAGATTCCTTAACTATGGCTACACCTTC. Translating gives CASSFHRFLNYGYTF.

This chain connects TRBV20-1 to TRBJ1-2; TRBD1 might be the D (5 bases). This CDR3 is built from 14 residues. The germline CDR1 and CDR2 sequences are DFQATT and SNEGSKA (reference sequence). Between the trimmed V and J ends, which lost 3 bases and 1 base, there was a span of 12 bases. CDR3 coding DNA: TGCAGTGCTAGTCGATCGACAGTTAACTATGGCTACACCTTC. Translation gives CSASRSTVNYGYTF.

This chain uses TRBV27 with TRBJ2-6, with D possibly being TRBD2 (5 bases). The V end lost 2 bases, the J end lost 0 bases, and 8 bases lay between the germline ends. Germline V gene data show CDR1 as MNHEY and CDR2 as SMNVEV (reference sequence). There are 16 residues in the CDR3. The CDR3 DNA sequence: TGTGCCAGCAGTTTAAACAGCGGCTCTGGGGCCAACGTCCTGACTTTC. Protein sequence: CASSLNSGSGANVLTF.

V is TRBV12-3 or TRBV12-4 and J is TRBJ1-1; 7 positions match TRBD1. The CDR3 extends over 13 amino acids. V was pared by 6 bases and J by 4 bases, with 5 bases of the junction left unmatched. The CDR3 protein is CASSYGQATEAFF. The CDR3 DNA sequence: TGTGCCAGCAGCTATGGACAGGCCACTGAAGCTTTCTTT.

The rearrangement uses TRBV6-6 and TRBJ2-7, with 7 positions matching TRBD2. The CDR3 loop spans 14 amino acids. Germline-derived CDR1 and CDR2 are MNHNY and SVGAGI (reference sequence). V trimming: 2 bases; J trimming: 2 bases; junction bases outside the gene matches: 3. The CDR3 DNA reads TGTGCCAGCAGTTACACAGGACTAGCCTACGAGCAGTACTTC. Residues: CASSYTGLAYEQYF.

The V call is TRBV15, the J call TRBJ2-7; a possible D gene is TRBD2 (5 bases). Germline CDR1 and CDR2: LNHNV and YYDKDF (reference sequence). The CDR3 length is 12 residues. Trimming pared 5 bases from V and 7 bases from J, leaving 12 bases between. This chain's CDR3 is CATSRSGGEQYF. The CDR3, as DNA: TGTGCCACCAGCCGGAGTGGAGGTGAGCAGTACTTC.

The table lists this clonotype with a count of one. This clone may be a read error of a much larger clone one base away. The chain's CDR3 is CATSRYRGDNYGYTF. CDR3 coding DNA: TGTGCCACCAGCCGATACAGGGGAGATAACTATGGCTACACCTTC. J is TRBJ1-2 and V is TRBV7-9, with 7 bases lining up with TRBD1. The V gene's germline CDR1 is SEHNR and CDR2 FQNEAQ (reference sequence). CDR3 length: 15 residues.

V is TRBV12-3 or TRBV12-4 and J is TRBJ2-4; 11 nucleotides match TRBD2. Unmatched junction bases numbered 9, after V lost 2 bases and J lost 3 bases. This CDR3 has 18 amino acids. The CDR3 reads CASSLFVAGGRNKNIQYF. Written as DNA, the CDR3 is TGTGCCAGCAGTTTATTCGTAGCGGGAGGGAGAAACAAAAACATTCAGTACTTC.

This chain joins TRBV19 and TRBJ2-3; D unresolved. The CDR3 has 15 amino acids. V was pared by 8 bases and J by 1 base, with 16 bases between. Germline V gene lookup returns CDR1 LNHDA and CDR2 SQIVND (reference sequence). CDR3: CASVEGRRRTDTQYF. Here the CDR3 DNA reads TGTGCCAGTGTAGAAGGCCGACGCCGCACAGATACGCAGTATTTT.

The chain employs TRBV7-2 and TRBJ2-3; 11 nucleotides agree with TRBD1. This CDR3 region has 15 residues. CDR1 and CDR2 (germline): SGHTA, FQGNSA. The junction had 8 bases not matched to a gene; V was cut back by 6 bases and J by 6 bases. CDR3 loop: CASRSGTGGFDTQYF. For the CDR3, the DNA is TGTGCCAGCAGGTCCGGGACAGGGGGTTTTGATACGCAGTATTTT. Complete variable domain (other parts from reference TRBV7-2 and TRBJ2-3): GAGVSQSPSNKVTEKGKDVELRCDPISGHTALYWYRQSLGQGLEFLIYFQGNSAPDKSGLPSDRFSAERTGGSVSTLTIQRTQQEDSAVYLCASRSGTGGFDTQYFGPGTRLTVL.

This rearrangement joins TRBV7-6 to TRBJ2-3, with 11 bases fitting TRBD1. This CDR3 spans 15 amino acids. V shed 4 bases and J 2 bases; nucleotides not matched to a gene: 2. The germline gives CDR1 SGHVS, CDR2 FNYEAQ. The CDR3 loop reads CASSWTGGVTDTQYF. The CDR3 region has the DNA TGTGCCAGCAGCTGGACAGGGGGCGTCACAGATACGCAGTATTTT.

This clonotype was seen more than once but under ten times. This chain joins TRBV7-9 and TRBJ1-4, with D unresolved. This CDR3 region has 15 residues. The V end lost 5 bases, the J end lost 7 bases, and 17 bases lay between the germline ends. Looked up from germline, CDR1 is SEHNR and CDR2 is FQNEAQ (reference sequence). Here the CDR3 DNA reads TGTGCCAGCAGCCCGTCCGGCGCGGGTGTTGAAAAACTGTTTTTT. Residues: CASSPSGAGVEKLFF.

The chain is built from TRBV20-1 and TRBJ2-3, with 9 bases that match TRBD2. After removal of 3 bases from V and 1 base from J, the junction contained 8 bases not matched to a gene. The CDR3 consists of 16 residues. Germline V gives CDR1 DFQATT, CDR2 SNEGSKA (reference sequence). The CDR3 DNA is TGCAGTGCTAGCCTGGCTAGACTAGCGGGCACAGATACGCAGTATTTT. It encodes CSASLARLAGTDTQYF.

This clonotype was counted many times. V gene TRBV7-2 combines with J gene TRBJ1-5, with D hard to call. The CDR3 runs to 14 residues. The V end lost 4 bases, the J end lost 3 bases, and 10 bases lay between the germline ends. Germline V gene sequence: CDR1 SGHTA, CDR2 FQGNSA. The CDR3 region has the DNA TGTGCCAGCAGCTACCGGGATTACAATCAGCCCCAGCATTTT. Its translation is CASSYRDYNQPQHF.

V gene TRBV10-3 combines with J gene TRBJ1-3, with a weak D call TRBD1 (6 bases). Trimming removed 0 bases from V and 2 bases from J, with 11 bases in between. Per the germline V gene, CDR1 is ENHRY and CDR2 is SYGVKD. The CDR3 is 16 residues long. The CDR3 sequence is CAISESGGPPGNTIYF. CDR3 nucleotide sequence: TGTGCCATCAGTGAGTCTGGGGGGCCCCCTGGAAACACCATATATTTT.